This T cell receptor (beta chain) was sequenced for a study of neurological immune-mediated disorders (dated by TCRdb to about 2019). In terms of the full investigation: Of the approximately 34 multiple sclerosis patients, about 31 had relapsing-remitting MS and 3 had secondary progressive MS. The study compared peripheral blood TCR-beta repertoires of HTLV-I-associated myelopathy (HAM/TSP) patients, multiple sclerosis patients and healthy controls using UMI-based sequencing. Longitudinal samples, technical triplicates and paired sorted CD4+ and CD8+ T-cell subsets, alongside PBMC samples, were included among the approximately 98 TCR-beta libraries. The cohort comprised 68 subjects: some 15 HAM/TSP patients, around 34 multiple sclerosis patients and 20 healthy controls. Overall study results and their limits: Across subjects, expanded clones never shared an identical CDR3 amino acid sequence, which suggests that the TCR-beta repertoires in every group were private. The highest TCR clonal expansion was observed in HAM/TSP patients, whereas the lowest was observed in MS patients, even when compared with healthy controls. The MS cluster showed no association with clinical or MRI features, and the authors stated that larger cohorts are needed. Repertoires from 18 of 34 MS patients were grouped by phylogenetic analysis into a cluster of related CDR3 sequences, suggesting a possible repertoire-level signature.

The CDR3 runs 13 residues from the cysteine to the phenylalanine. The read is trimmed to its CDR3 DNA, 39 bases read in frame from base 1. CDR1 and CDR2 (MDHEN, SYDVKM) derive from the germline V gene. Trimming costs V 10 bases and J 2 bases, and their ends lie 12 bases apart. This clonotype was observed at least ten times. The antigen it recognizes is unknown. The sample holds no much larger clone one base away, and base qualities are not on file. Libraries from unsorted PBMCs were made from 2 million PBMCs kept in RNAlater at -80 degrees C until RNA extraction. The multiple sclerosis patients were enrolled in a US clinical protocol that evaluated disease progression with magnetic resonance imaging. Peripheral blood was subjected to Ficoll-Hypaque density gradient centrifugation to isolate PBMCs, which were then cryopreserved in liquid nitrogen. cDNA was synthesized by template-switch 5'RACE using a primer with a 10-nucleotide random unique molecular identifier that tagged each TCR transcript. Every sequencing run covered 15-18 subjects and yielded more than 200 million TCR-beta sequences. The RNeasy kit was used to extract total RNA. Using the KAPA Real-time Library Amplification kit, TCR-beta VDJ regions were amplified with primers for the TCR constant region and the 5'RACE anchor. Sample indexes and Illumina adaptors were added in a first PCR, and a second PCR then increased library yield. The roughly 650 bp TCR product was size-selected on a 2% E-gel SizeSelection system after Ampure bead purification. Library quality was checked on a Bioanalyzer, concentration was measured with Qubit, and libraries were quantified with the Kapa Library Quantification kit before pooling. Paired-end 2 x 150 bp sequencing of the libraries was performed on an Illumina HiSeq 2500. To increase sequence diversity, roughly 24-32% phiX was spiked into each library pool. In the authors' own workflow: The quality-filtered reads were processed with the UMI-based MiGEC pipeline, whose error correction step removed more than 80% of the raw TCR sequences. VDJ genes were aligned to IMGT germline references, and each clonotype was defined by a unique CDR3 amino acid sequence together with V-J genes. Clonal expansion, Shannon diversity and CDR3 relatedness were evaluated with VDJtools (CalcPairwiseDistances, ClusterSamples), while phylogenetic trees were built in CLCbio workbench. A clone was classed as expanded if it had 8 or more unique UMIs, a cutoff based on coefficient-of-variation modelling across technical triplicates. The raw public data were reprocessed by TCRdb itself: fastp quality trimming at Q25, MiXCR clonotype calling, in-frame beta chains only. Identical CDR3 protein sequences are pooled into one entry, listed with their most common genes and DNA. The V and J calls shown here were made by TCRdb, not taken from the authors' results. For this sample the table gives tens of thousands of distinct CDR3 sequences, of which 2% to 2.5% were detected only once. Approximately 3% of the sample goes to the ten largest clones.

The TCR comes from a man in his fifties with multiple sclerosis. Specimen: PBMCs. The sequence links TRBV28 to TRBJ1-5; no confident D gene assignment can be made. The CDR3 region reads CATLPGGNQPQHF. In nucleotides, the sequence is TGTGCCACTTTACCTGGTGGCAATCAGCCCCAGCATTTT.